This T cell receptor beta chain was identified in a study of control samples from healthy donors and cancer patients. V lost 6 bases and J lost 6; bases outside the gene matches: 11. CDR3 length: 14 residues. Germline loops: CDR1 MDHEN, CDR2 SYDVKM. Data came from immunoSEQ multiplex PCR; TCRdb stores just in-frame clones and leaves some out. This repertoire shows approximately 100,000 clones, over 75% found once; its top ten account for roughly 4.4%. Sequencing input: blood. The sequence was obtained from a human donor in good health. The donor label of this sample is uncertain. The chain carries TRBV28 and TRBJ2-7; 7 bases line up with TRBD2. The CDR3 bases are TGTGCCAGCAGCCCCGGGGGGAACTCTCTCGAGCAGTACTTC. Translated: CASSPGGNSLEQYF.